This T cell receptor (beta chain) was obtained from a study of PD-L1 blockade in urothelial cancer. Sequencing was performed with immunoSEQ multiplex PCR; in TCRdb, only in-frame clones are kept and a portion is missing. The sample includes fewer than 45,000 clones, about 88% of them seen just once. J gave up 5 bases and V 6 bases, and 13 bases lay outside the gene matches. The CDR3 is 16 amino acids. Germline lookup yields CDR1 SGHRS and CDR2 YFSETQ. The sample's time point: pretreatment peripheral blood. The rearrangement joins TRBV5-1 to TRBJ2-5; 10 bases map to TRBD1. The TCR was taken from a donor over 35 with urothelial cancer. The input for sequencing was PBMCs, taken around atezolizumab (anti-PD-L1) treatment. The CDR3 region is CASNTRQGADGETQYF. The CDR3 DNA reads TGCGCCAGCAACACAAGACAGGGGGCCGACGGGGAGACCCAGTACTTC. Looking up the rest from reference TRBV5-1 and TRBJ2-5 gives the full variable domain: KAGVTQTPRYLIKTRGQQVTLSCSPISGHRSVSWYQQTPGQGLQFLFEYFSETQRNKGNFPGRFSGRQFSNSRSEMNVSTLELGDSALYLCASNTRQGADGETQYFGPGTRLLVL.